This T cell receptor (beta chain) was obtained from a study of CD8 T cells in Susac syndrome. After extraction with the RNeasy kit, about 0.45 to 1 ug of the RNA was reverse transcribed using random hexamers. TCRdb analysed the immunoSEQ multiplex PCR reads with MiXCR anew, one entry per CDR3 protein. The sample lists about 400,000 distinct CDR3 sequences; approximately 85% were seen once. This CDR3 is built from 14 residues. V lost 0 bases and J 0 bases, leaving 5 bases between the germline ends. Germline loops: CDR1 SGHVS, CDR2 FNYEAQ. A few counts support this clonotype. This sequence was found in a human donor with multiple sclerosis. Sequencing was done on a sample of CD8+ T cells from PBMCs. V gene TRBV7-6 combines with J gene TRBJ1-2; D is ambiguous. The CDR3 here is CASSLAAPNYGYTF. CDR3 DNA: TGTGCCAGCAGCTTAGCGGCGCCTAACTATGGCTACACCTTC.